One sample yielded the 7 T cell receptor beta chains listed below, sequenced in a study of shared clonotypes between healthy human individuals. Sequencing was performed with immunoSEQ multiplex PCR; in TCRdb, only in-frame clones are kept and a portion is missing. The sample shows around 2.5 million clones, approximately 93% of them seen only once. Sequencing was done on a sample of naive CD4+ T cells from PBMCs. The subset was: CD45RA+ positively selected. All receptors come from a man aged 18 to 29 in good health. Some clones in this sample may be carry-over from other donors' samples.

The J gene is TRBJ2-5, the V gene TRBV5-6; D unclear. The CDR3 totals 13 residues. Per germline, CDR1 SGHDT and CDR2 YYEEEE. V dropped 0 bases and J dropped 5 bases, with 8 bases sitting between them. CDR3: CASSLDVLETQYF. The CDR3 DNA reads TGTGCCAGCAGCTTGGATGTTCTCGAGACCCAGTACTTC.

V usage is TRBV7-2 and J usage is TRBJ2-7; 7 bases fit TRBD2. V was clipped by 4 bases and J by 7 bases; unmatched bases: 13. CDR1 SGHTA and CDR2 FQGNSA come from the germline V gene. This CDR3 is built from 15 residues. The CDR3, as DNA: TGTGCCAGCAGCTCTACCGGGACTACCCCGACAGAGCAGTACTTC. It is translated as CASSSTGTTPTEQYF.

The CDR3 sequence is CASSVLGASGNTIYF. The CDR3 DNA reads TGTGCCAGCAGTGTCCTGGGGGCGTCTGGAAACACCATATATTTT. The chain uses TRBV25-1 and TRBJ1-3; the D gene is possibly TRBD1 (6 bases). V lost 4 bases to trimming and J lost 1 base, with 11 bases between them. Germline CDR1 is MGHDK and CDR2 is SYGVNS. This CDR3 contains 15 residues.

In this sample, this clone turned up once. The rearrangement joins TRBV29-1 to TRBJ2-7; D perhaps matches TRBD2 (7 bases). Trimming stripped 6 bases from V and 6 bases from J, with 15 bases between. Germline V gives CDR1 SQVTM, CDR2 ANQGSEA. This CDR3 comprises 12 residues. The CDR3, as DNA: TGCAGCGTATCCTTTAGGGGGGGCGAGCAGTACTTC. Translation: CSVSFRGGEQYF.

The V gene is TRBV10-1, the J gene TRBJ2-5; TRBD2 agrees at 10 bases. V lost 5 bases, J lost 5 bases, and 11 bases stayed unmatched. Per the germline V gene, CDR1 is WNHNN and CDR2 is SYGVQD (reference sequence). The CDR3 has 16 residues. As DNA, the CDR3 is TGCGCCAGCAGTACGGCTAGCGGGAGCCGCCCCGAGACCCAGTACTTC. This sequence encodes CASSTASGSRPETQYF.

The chain couples TRBV7-8 to TRBJ2-7, with D perhaps matching TRBD1 or TRBD2 (5 bases each). Germline loops: CDR1 SGHVS, CDR2 FQNEAQ. Between the trimmed V and J ends, which lost 6 bases and 0 bases, there was a span of 9 bases. The CDR3 is 13 residues long. The CDR3 DNA is TGTGCCAGCAGTCGGGACGGCTCCTACGAGCAGTACTTC. It specifies CASSRDGSYEQYF. Full variable domain (missing parts from reference TRBV7-8 and TRBJ2-7): GAGVSQSPRYKVAKRGQDVALRCDPISGHVSLFWYQQALGQGPEFLTYFQNEAQLDKSGLPSDRFFAERPEGSVSTLKIQRTQQEDSAVYLCASSRDGSYEQYFGPGTRLTVT.

V and J are TRBV6-6 and TRBJ1-1; D is ambiguous. Germline CDR1 and CDR2: MNHNY and SVGAGI (reference sequence). The CDR3 consists of 12 residues. Trimming removed 8 bases at V and 0 bases at J, with 7 bases between. The CDR3 region has the DNA TGTGCCAGCGGGAACATGAACACTGAAGCTTTCTTT. This encodes CASGNMNTEAFF.